The 27 T cell receptor beta chains listed next were all sequenced from one sample in a study of response to subunit inactivated influenza vaccine. TCRdb reprocessed the RT-PCR reads via MiXCR and lists one record per CDR3 protein. Here the sample spans more than 450,000 distinct CDR3 sequences, about 7.6% being singletons. This specimen consisted of PBMCs from blood, obtained around 2 years after vaccination. The receptor source for this set is a man between 50 and 69 years old who received an inactivated influenza vaccine.

There are many counts of this clonotype. The gene calls are TRBV10-3 and TRBJ2-7, with TRBD2 identical over 7 bases. V trimming: 5 bases; J trimming: 7 bases; junction bases outside the gene matches: 11. The V gene's germline CDR1 is ENHRY and CDR2 SYGVKD. The CDR3 is made up of 14 amino acids. CDR3 in amino acids: CAISLGLGNGEQYF. Here the CDR3 DNA reads TGTGCCATCAGTCTCGGACTAGGGAATGGGGAGCAGTACTTC.

The chain joins TRBV21-1 to TRBJ2-2; TRBD1, the table's D call, was not compared with the DNA. TRBV21-1 is reported as a pseudogene. This CDR3 has 17 amino acids. In nucleotides, the CDR3 is TGTGCCAGCAGCAAAGTGGAGGGGGAACCGAACACCGGGGAGCTGTTTTTT. This translates into CASSKVEGEPNTGELFF.

On this clonotype: A much larger clone differs from this one at a single base, so this may be a read error. The chain links TRBV7-9 to TRBJ1-3; tentative D call: TRBD1 (5 bases). V lost 6 bases and J 0 bases, leaving 9 bases between the germline ends. The CDR3 is made up of 14 amino acids. Germline CDR1 reads SEHNR; CDR2 reads FQNEAQ (reference sequence). The CDR3 DNA sequence: TGTGCCAGCAGTCGGACATGCTCTGGAAACACCATATATTTT. Translation gives CASSRTCSGNTIYF.

This clonotype came up a few times. The J gene is TRBJ2-1, the V gene TRBV7-2; 8 bases line up with TRBD2. This CDR3 spans 15 amino acids. V was pared by 3 bases and J by 5 bases, with 6 bases of the junction left unmatched. Germline values: CDR1 SGHTA, CDR2 FQGNSA. CDR3 sequence reads: CASSLWGLENNEQFF. The CDR3 bases are TGTGCCAGCAGCTTGTGGGGACTAGAAAACAATGAGCAGTTCTTC.

This chain connects TRBV3-1 to TRBJ1-2; 9 bases map to TRBD1. V was clipped by 6 bases and J by 3 bases; unmatched bases: 8. Looked up from germline, CDR1 is LGHDT and CDR2 is YNNKEL (reference sequence). The CDR3 spans 15 residues. CDR3 protein: CASSSTGGAYYGYTF. For the CDR3, the DNA is TGTGCCAGCAGTTCAACAGGGGGCGCCTACTATGGCTACACCTTC.

This clonotype was seen a handful of times. The chain links TRBV7-9 to TRBJ2-7; 13 bases fit TRBD2. The CDR3 consists of 17 residues. Germline assignment: CDR1 SEHNR and CDR2 FQNEAQ (reference sequence). The V gene end was trimmed by 5 bases and the J gene end by 2 bases; junction bases not matched to a gene: 9. Written as DNA, the CDR3 is TGTGCCAGCAGCCCTCTGACTAGCGGGGGGTCCCCCTACGAGCAGTACTTC. Translated: CASSPLTSGGSPYEQYF. The variable domain in full, completed from reference TRBV7-9 and TRBJ2-7, reads DTGVSQNPRHKITKRGQNVTFRCDPISEHNRLYWYRQTLGQGPEFLTYFQNEAQLEKSRLLSDRFSAERPKGSFSTLEIQRTEQGDSAMYLCASSPLTSGGSPYEQYFGPGTRLTVT.

This clonotype was counted many times. This sequence joins TRBV5-1 and TRBJ2-2; TRBD2 aligns across 8 bases. Germline V gene data show CDR1 as SGHRS and CDR2 as YFSETQ. CDR3 length: 15 residues. The J segment lost 6 bases and the V segment lost 0 bases, leaving 4 bases of the junction unmatched. CDR3 DNA: TGCGCCAGCAGCTTGGCGCGGGGGGCCGCCGGGGAGCTGTTTTTT. It codes for CASSLARGAAGELFF.

The rearrangement joins TRBV29-1 to TRBJ2-5; D ambiguous. The ends were cut back, 4 bases at V and 6 bases at J, with 12 bases in the middle. CDR1 is SQVTM, CDR2 ANQGSEA, per germline. CDR3 length: 12 residues. For the CDR3, the DNA is TGCAGCGTTGGTTCGTACTCGAAGACCCAGTACTTC. Its protein product is CSVGSYSKTQYF.

The CDR3 loop is CASSTLDRLNYGYTF. CDR3 nucleotide sequence: TGTGCCAGCTCCACCCTGGACAGGTTGAACTATGGCTACACCTTC. This chain uses TRBV12-3 or TRBV12-4 with TRBJ1-2; 7 bases are a match to TRBD1. Trimming at V came to 8 bases and at J to 2 bases, leaving 11 bases not matched to a gene. The CDR3 contains 15 residues.

A few counts support this clonotype. The V and J genes are TRBV27 and TRBJ2-2; D might be TRBD1 or TRBD2, each matching 6 bases. Germline CDR1 is MNHEY and CDR2 is SMNVEV (reference sequence). The V gene lost 5 bases and the J gene lost 4 bases, with 20 bases spanning the gap. This CDR3 comprises 17 residues. The CDR3 region is CASSLSRGLARTGELFF. For the CDR3, the DNA is TGTGCCAGCAGTCTCTCCCGGGGGCTAGCGCGCACCGGGGAGCTGTTTTTT.

There are a few counts of this clonotype. The chain is built from TRBV18 and TRBJ1-5; 7 positions agree with TRBD1. Germline CDR1 and CDR2: KGHSH and LQKENI. The CDR3 totals 16 residues. V lost 3 bases and J lost 2; bases outside the gene matches: 7. CDR3: CASSPPGTGGNQPQHF. CDR3 bases: TGTGCCAGCTCACCTCCCGGTACAGGGGGCAATCAGCCCCAGCATTTT.

This clonotype was observed many times. The V and J genes are TRBV4-3 and TRBJ2-1; D gene uncertain. Per the germline V gene, CDR1 is LGHNA and CDR2 is YSLEER. The CDR3 has 13 amino acids. V was clipped by 0 bases and J by 4 bases, with 4 bases between them. The CDR3 reads CASSQDQYNEQFF. CDR3 nucleotides: TGCGCCAGCAGCCAAGACCAATACAATGAGCAGTTCTTC.

The CDR3 DNA reads TGTGCCAGCAGCGTAGGAAGGGTAGGGTCAGATACGCAGTATTTT. This codes for CASSVGRVGSDTQYF. The V and J genes are TRBV9 and TRBJ2-3; no firm D call. CDR1 and CDR2 from the germline V gene are SGDLS and YYNGEE. The CDR3 spans 15 residues. The V gene lost 0 bases and the J gene lost 4 bases, with 12 bases spanning the gap.

The gene calls are TRBV11-2 and TRBJ1-5; TRBD1 is a possible D gene (5 bases). Germline V CDR1 and CDR2: SGHAT, FQNNGV. Trimming removed 0 bases at V and 6 bases at J, with 12 bases between. This CDR3 contains 15 residues. The CDR3 DNA reads as TGTGCCAGCAGCTTAGATGGGGCCTACAGTCAGCCCCAGCATTTT. As protein: CASSLDGAYSQPQHF.

The gene calls are TRBV12-3 or TRBV12-4 and TRBJ2-2; D might be TRBD2 (6 bases). Trimming took off 6 bases at V and 3 bases at J, with 14 bases between the two ends. The CDR3 has 15 residues. The CDR3 reads CASSSQGGYTGELFF. CDR3 sequence (DNA): TGTGCCAGCAGCTCCCAAGGAGGGTACACCGGGGAGCTGTTTTTT.

This clonotype was detected many times. The J gene is TRBJ2-7, the V gene TRBV5-1; maybe TRBD2 (6 bases). Trimming took 4 bases from V and 0 from J, leaving 14 bases between them. CDR3 length: 15 amino acids. Germline loops: CDR1 SGHRS, CDR2 YFSETQ. The CDR3 here is CASSISGYPSYEQYF. The CDR3 DNA follows: TGCGCCAGCAGCATTAGCGGCTATCCCTCCTACGAGCAGTACTTC.

This clonotype was recorded a few times. The V gene is TRBV25-1, the J gene TRBJ1-1, with D unresolved. CDR3 length: 11 residues. Germline lookup yields CDR1 MGHDK and CDR2 SYGVNS. V was trimmed by 6 bases and J by 5 bases, leaving 7 bases between them. The CDR3 bases are TGTGCCAGCAGGATGGGGACTGAAGCTTTCTTT. Translation: CASRMGTEAFF.

This chain joins TRBV7-2 and TRBJ2-1, with TRBD2 identical over 7 bases. The trim removed 3 bases at V and 12 bases at J, leaving 11 bases unmatched. CDR3 length equals 14 residues. CDR1 is SGHTA, CDR2 FQGNSA, per germline. The CDR3, as DNA: TGTGCCAGCAGCTTCTCGGGTGATGGCGGGAGGCAGTTCTTC. As protein: CASSFSGDGGRQFF.

The chain carries TRBV7-9 and TRBJ1-6; 7 nucleotides align to TRBD1. Germline V lookup: CDR1 SEHNR, CDR2 FQNEAQ (reference sequence). Trimming cost V 5 bases and J 8 bases; bases outside gene matches: 12. The CDR3 contains 16 residues. The CDR3 bases are TGTGCCAGCAGCGCAAACACCGAGGGGGCTTATTCACCCCTCCACTTT. This gives the protein CASSANTEGAYSPLHF.

The chain recombines TRBV6-1 with TRBJ2-6; maybe TRBD1 (7 bases). Trimming shortened V by 7 bases and J by 0 bases, and 10 bases separated the two germline ends. This CDR3 comprises 15 residues. The V gene's germline CDR1 is MNHNS and CDR2 SASEGT. The CDR3 DNA reads TGTGCCAGCACCCAGGGGGGCTCTGGGGCCAACGTCCTGACTTTC. Translating gives CASTQGGSGANVLTF.

This clonotype has at least ten counts. This chain connects TRBV20-1 to TRBJ2-7; 8 nucleotides align to TRBD1. CDR3 length equals 15 residues. After removal of 3 bases from V and 1 base from J, the junction contained 8 bases not matched to a gene. In germline, CDR1 is DFQATT, CDR2 SNEGSKA (reference sequence). The CDR3 reads CSASGQGGKSYEQYF. The CDR3 DNA reads as TGCAGTGCTAGTGGACAGGGCGGTAAGTCCTACGAGCAGTACTTC.

The sample holds a few counts of this clonotype. This chain joins TRBV20-1 and TRBJ2-7; 8 bases line up with TRBD2. The J segment lost 0 bases and the V segment lost 6 bases, leaving 4 bases of the junction unmatched. The CDR3 spans 13 residues. Germline V gene lookup returns CDR1 DFQATT and CDR2 SNEGSKA (reference sequence). CDR3 amino acids: CSAKRESSYEQYF. DNA of the CDR3: TGCAGTGCGAAGCGGGAGAGCTCCTACGAGCAGTACTTC.

The chain uses TRBV2 and TRBJ2-1; 11 nucleotides agree with TRBD2. V dropped 6 bases and J dropped 5; count of bases not matched to a gene: 9. CDR1 and CDR2 from the germline V gene are SNHLY and FYNNEI. This CDR3 comprises 16 residues. The CDR3 spells CASRISGLAAHNEQFF. The CDR3 nucleotides are TGTGCCAGCAGAATATCGGGACTAGCGGCGCACAATGAGCAGTTCTTC.

J is TRBJ1-2 and V is TRBV10-3, with D possibly TRBD1 on 5 matching bases. CDR1 is ENHRY and CDR2 is SYGVKD in the germline V gene. V was cut by 6 bases and J by 4 bases, with 21 bases left in between. This CDR3 contains 16 residues. Here the CDR3 reads CAIRTLTAVTGYGYTF. The CDR3 nucleotides read TGTGCCATCAGGACTTTGACAGCCGTCACTGGCTATGGCTACACCTTC.

This clonotype was detected a few times. The CDR3 DNA follows: TGTGCCAGCAGTCTGTTTACCGTCTCCTACAATGAGCAGTTCTTC. Amino acid sequence: CASSLFTVSYNEQFF. The chain joins TRBV6-2 or TRBV6-3 to TRBJ2-1; D is ambiguous. The germline V gene has CDR1 MNHEY and CDR2 SVGEGT. The CDR3 is 15 residues long. V lost 5 bases to trimming and J lost 0 bases, with 11 bases between them.

CDR3 amino acids: CASSPGWGNEKLFF. CDR3 bases: TGTGCCAGCAGTCCTGGCTGGGGAAATGAAAAACTGTTTTTT. This chain links TRBV7-2 with TRBJ1-4; D uncertain. The CDR3 extends over 14 amino acids. Germline-derived CDR1 and CDR2 are SGHTA and FQGNSA. V lost 6 bases and J 5 bases, leaving 13 bases between the germline ends.

This clonotype was seen more than once but under ten times. V and J are TRBV20-1 and TRBJ2-7; 10 bases agree with TRBD1. Germline trimming cut 6 bases from V and 4 bases from J; bases unmatched to any gene: 6. CDR3 length: 13 amino acids. Germline lookup yields CDR1 DFQATT and CDR2 SNEGSKA (reference sequence). The CDR3 nucleotides are TGCAGTGCCTCGGGACAGGGGATTTACGAGCAGTACTTC. Residues: CSASGQGIYEQYF.